These 28 T cell receptor beta chains came from one sample sequenced in a study of CD8+ T cells in alopecia areata. Alopecia areata patients provided lesional scalp punch biopsies and peripheral blood. Following extraction, RNA underwent reverse transcription to cDNA, which served as the sequencing template. Assay used: immunoSEQ multiplex PCR; TCRdb lists only in-frame clones, some missing. Here the sample spans under 15,000 clones, approximately 60% being singletons. Sequencing was carried out using skin. The receptor source for this set is a human donor with alopecia areata.

The J gene is TRBJ2-7, the V gene TRBV4-1, with D possibly TRBD1 on 5 matching bases. The CDR3 is 14 amino acids. The germline V and J ends were trimmed by 1 base and 1 base, with 8 bases remaining between them. CDR1 and CDR2 (germline): MGHRA, YSYEKL. In DNA form, the CDR3 reads TGCGCCAGCAGCCAAGGACCAGGGTCCTACGAGCAGTACTTC. Translated: CASSQGPGSYEQYF.

A single count supports this clone. The CDR3 nucleotides are TGTGCCAGCAGATTAGCGACAGGGAACTATGGCTACACCTTC. Amino acid sequence: CASRLATGNYGYTF. This sequence joins TRBV2 and TRBJ1-2, with TRBD1 identical over 7 bases. From germline, CDR1 is SNHLY and CDR2 FYNNEI. The CDR3 contains 14 residues. J was trimmed by 2 bases and V by 6 bases; bases with no gene match: 6.

The V gene is TRBV4-3, the J gene TRBJ2-7, with D possibly TRBD2 on 5 matching bases. CDR3 length: 15 residues. Germline V gene data show CDR1 as LGHNA and CDR2 as YSLEER. Trimming took off 0 bases at V and 4 bases at J, with 13 bases between the two ends. CDR3 bases: TGCGCCAGCAGCCAAGATAGGAGCGGAGTTTACGAGCAGTACTTC. Protein: CASSQDRSGVYEQYF.

CDR3 DNA sequence: TGTGCCAGTAGTTACACAGGGAGGCAGTTAAGCTATGGCTACACCTTC. Translating it yields CASSYTGRQLSYGYTF. This chain joins TRBV19 and TRBJ1-2; D might be TRBD1 (6 bases). V dropped 5 bases and J dropped 4 bases, with 20 bases sitting between them. This CDR3 has 16 amino acids. CDR1 and CDR2 from the germline V gene are LNHDA and SQIVND (reference sequence).

V is TRBV7-9 and J is TRBJ1-2; D unclear. Trimming cost V 8 bases and J 4 bases, with 11 bases left between them. The CDR3 has 12 amino acids. CDR1 and CDR2 (germline): SEHNR, FQNEAQ (reference sequence). The CDR3 nucleotides are TGTGCCAGCGGGCGGGAAATCTATGGCTACACCTTC. Translating gives CASGREIYGYTF.

The V call is TRBV30, the J call TRBJ1-3; the D is unclear. The CDR3 extends over 15 amino acids. Germline V gene sequence: CDR1 GTSNPN, CDR2 SVGIG (reference sequence). In nucleotides, the CDR3 is TGTGCTTCTACTCACGGTCGCCCCTCTGGAAACACCATATATTTT. Translated: CASTHGRPSGNTIYF.

The J gene is TRBJ2-7, the V gene TRBV27; TRBD2 aligns across 8 bases. The germline V gene encodes CDR1 MNHEY and CDR2 SMNVEV (reference sequence). The V segment lost 6 bases and the J segment 3 bases; nucleotides outside the gene matches: 10. There are 15 residues in the CDR3. This CDR3 is CASRRTGTRGYEQYF. The CDR3 bases are TGTGCCAGCAGAAGGACCGGGACTAGGGGCTACGAGCAGTACTTC.

This clone has a handful of counts. The chain couples TRBV7-2 to TRBJ2-7; D remains unclear. CDR3 length: 15 amino acids. The ends were cut back, 5 bases at V and 2 bases at J, with 16 bases in the middle. CDR1 and CDR2 from the germline V gene are SGHTA and FQGNSA. Here the CDR3 reads CASSRYRRVAYEQYF. The CDR3 nucleotides read TGTGCCAGCAGCCGTTATCGCCGGGTGGCCTACGAGCAGTACTTC.

This clone has only a few counts. The chain is built from TRBV7-2 and TRBJ2-1; D may be TRBD2 (7 bases). This CDR3 region has 15 residues. Trimming removed 3 bases from V and 7 bases from J, with 16 bases in between. Germline V gene data show CDR1 as SGHTA and CDR2 as FQGNSA. The CDR3, as DNA: TGTGCCAGCAGCTTGATTCCGGGGGGCGGGAATGAGCAGTTCTTC. Its protein is CASSLIPGGGNEQFF.

This sequence joins TRBV6-1 and TRBJ1-2; unclear D gene. CDR3 length: 17 residues. Germline V gene data show CDR1 as MNHNS and CDR2 as SASEGT. V was shortened by 4 bases and J by 4 bases, with 22 bases between the two germline ends. The CDR3 loop is CASSAQRSGRKTYGYTF. The CDR3 DNA reads TGTGCCAGCAGTGCCCAAAGAAGTGGGAGAAAGACCTATGGCTACACCTTC.

V gene TRBV27 combines with J gene TRBJ1-5; D remains unclear. CDR1 MNHEY and CDR2 SMNVEV come from the germline V gene (reference sequence). The CDR3 is 14 residues long. The V and J ends lost 5 bases and 4 bases respectively, with 12 bases between them. CDR3 sequence reads: CASSKGHDNQPQHF. The CDR3 DNA is TGTGCCAGCAGTAAAGGGCACGATAATCAGCCCCAGCATTTT.

This sequence joins TRBV7-2 and TRBJ2-7, with 9 nucleotides matching TRBD2. The V gene end was trimmed by 4 bases and the J gene end by 2 bases; junction bases not matched to a gene: 9. The CDR3 sequence is 16 residues long. From germline, CDR1 is SGHTA and CDR2 FQGNSA. For the CDR3, the DNA is TGTGCCAGCAGCTCTTTGACTAGCGGTGATCCCTACGAGCAGTACTTC. Protein sequence: CASSSLTSGDPYEQYF.

The V and J genes are TRBV6-1 and TRBJ1-1; possible D gene TRBD1, 5 bases. The CDR3 is 14 residues long. Trimming stripped 5 bases from V and 2 bases from J, with 12 bases between. CDR1 and CDR2 (germline): MNHNS, SASEGT. CDR3 region: CASSSLGLNTEAFF. CDR3 in DNA: TGTGCCAGCAGTTCCCTGGGACTTAACACTGAAGCTTTCTTT.

The chain couples TRBV9 to TRBJ2-1; no clear D gene. The CDR3 contains 14 residues. The germline V and J ends were trimmed by 6 bases and 8 bases, with 18 bases remaining between them. Germline V lookup: CDR1 SGDLS, CDR2 YYNGEE. CDR3 region: CASNLARIVDEQFF. The CDR3 DNA reads as TGTGCCAGCAACCTCGCTCGGATAGTGGATGAGCAGTTCTTC.

In its sample, this clone was seen a few times. The chain links TRBV28 to TRBJ2-3; tentative D call: TRBD1 (7 bases). This CDR3 is 15 amino acids long. The V gene's germline CDR1 is MDHEN and CDR2 SYDVKM. The germline V and J ends were trimmed by 5 bases and 1 base, with 13 bases remaining between them. The CDR3 here is CASSPGGQGTDTQYF. The CDR3 DNA sequence: TGTGCCAGCAGTCCAGGGGGGCAGGGCACAGATACGCAGTATTTT.

The J gene is TRBJ2-7, the V gene TRBV5-1, with D unresolved. The germline V and J ends were trimmed by 4 bases and 5 bases, with 10 bases remaining between them. This CDR3 region has 12 residues. Germline assignment: CDR1 SGHRS and CDR2 YFSETQ. CDR3 sequence reads: CASSPNSDEQYF. The CDR3 DNA sequence: TGCGCCAGCAGCCCCAACAGCGACGAGCAGTACTTC.

This clone has more than one count but fewer than ten. The chain employs TRBV6-6 and TRBJ1-2; the D gene is possibly TRBD1 (5 bases). The ends were cut back, 5 bases at V and 7 bases at J, with 11 bases in the middle. Germline V gene sequence: CDR1 MNHNY, CDR2 SVGAGI (reference sequence). This CDR3 spans 12 amino acids. The CDR3 protein is CASSPRDAGYTF. The CDR3 coding sequence is TGTGCCAGCAGTCCCCGGGACGCTGGCTACACCTTC.

The CDR3 coding sequence is TGTGCCAGCAGCTTTCAGGGGGCTGGGGGCTACACCTTC. It translates to CASSFQGAGGYTF. V gene TRBV7-6 combines with J gene TRBJ1-2, with TRBD1 identical over 8 bases. The CDR3 contains 13 residues. The germline V gene has CDR1 SGHVS and CDR2 FNYEAQ. Unmatched junction bases numbered 5, after V lost 3 bases and J lost 8 bases.

The V and J genes are TRBV7-6 and TRBJ2-7, with D perhaps matching TRBD1 (5 bases). Germline CDR1 SGHVS, CDR2 FNYEAQ. This CDR3 is 15 amino acids long. With 5 bases removed from V and 0 bases from J, the gap between germline ends came to 14 bases. This CDR3 is CASSPGSGGSYEQYF. In nucleotides, the CDR3 is TGTGCCAGCAGCCCAGGGTCTGGTGGCTCCTACGAGCAGTACTTC.

This chain joins TRBV6-5 and TRBJ1-2; tentatively, D is TRBD1 (5 bases). V dropped 2 bases and J dropped 4 bases, with 14 bases sitting between them. Germline V gene sequence: CDR1 MNHEY, CDR2 SVGAGI. The CDR3 loop spans 15 amino acids. The CDR3: CASSYLGSGPYGYTF. The CDR3 DNA follows: TGTGCCAGCAGTTACCTAGGGTCAGGGCCCTATGGCTACACCTTC.

The rearrangement links TRBV7-2 to TRBJ2-1; 8 positions match TRBD2. Germline V gives CDR1 SGHTA, CDR2 FQGNSA. Losses at the gene ends were 6 bases for V and 0 bases for J; bases not matched to a gene: 4. The CDR3 is 15 residues long. CDR3 in amino acids: CASRIGTSSYNEQFF. In DNA, the CDR3 is TGTGCCAGCAGGATCGGGACTAGCTCCTACAATGAGCAGTTCTTC.

V usage is TRBV4-2 and J usage is TRBJ2-1, with 10 positions matching TRBD2. The ends lost 0 bases at V and 5 bases at J; junction bases unmatched: 7. The CDR3 covers 17 residues. CDR1 and CDR2 from the germline V gene are LGHNA and YNFKEQ. CDR3 sequence (DNA): TGTGCCAGCAGCCAAGATCGGTGGCTAGCGGGAGACAATGAGCAGTTCTTC. Translated, it gives CASSQDRWLAGDNEQFF.

The chain has TRBV9 and TRBJ1-2; 8 nucleotides align to TRBD1. Germline lookup yields CDR1 SGDLS and CDR2 YYNGEE. The V segment lost 5 bases and the J segment 3 bases; nucleotides outside the gene matches: 3. The CDR3 covers 13 residues. The CDR3 loop reads CASRGQGYYGYTF. The CDR3 DNA reads as TGTGCCAGCAGAGGACAGGGTTACTATGGCTACACCTTC.

The V call is TRBV14, the J call TRBJ2-6, with D unclear. Trimming shortened V by 0 bases and J by 1 base, and 10 bases separated the two germline ends. Germline V gene data show CDR1 as SGHDN and CDR2 as FVKESK. The CDR3 runs to 17 residues. The CDR3 DNA follows: TGTGCCAGCAGCCAAGATTACTTCTTATCTGGGGCCAACGTCCTGACTTTC. Residues: CASSQDYFLSGANVLTF.

V is TRBV7-6 and J is TRBJ2-1, with TRBD2 matching over 11 bases. V shed 5 bases and J 6 bases; nucleotides not matched to a gene: 12. Germline V lookup: CDR1 SGHVS, CDR2 FNYEAQ. This CDR3 comprises 17 residues. This CDR3 is CASSRTSGRGSTNEQFF. In DNA, the CDR3 is TGTGCCAGCAGCCGGACTAGCGGGCGAGGGTCCACCAATGAGCAGTTCTTC.

This chain connects TRBV7-9 to TRBJ2-5; 9 bases agree with TRBD1. V was clipped by 6 bases and J by 4 bases; unmatched bases: 6. The CDR3 is 14 residues long. Per the germline V gene, CDR1 is SEHNR and CDR2 is FQNEAQ (reference sequence). CDR3 amino acids: CASSRGTGRETQYF. The CDR3 nucleotides are TGTGCCAGCAGTCGGGGGACAGGGCGAGAGACCCAGTACTTC.

The chain has TRBV7-2 and TRBJ2-5, with D possibly matching TRBD1 (5 bases). V was cut by 0 bases and J by 3 bases, with 14 bases left in between. Germline V gene sequence: CDR1 SGHTA, CDR2 FQGNSA. The length of the CDR3 is 16 residues. The CDR3 spells CASSLALVGPKETQYF. CDR3 bases: TGTGCCAGCAGCTTAGCGCTAGTGGGGCCCAAAGAGACCCAGTACTTC.

This chain uses TRBV5-6 with TRBJ1-6; maybe TRBD1 (5 bases). V lost 4 bases and J lost 3, with 14 bases in between. Germline CDR1 is SGHDT and CDR2 is YYEEEE. The CDR3 spans 16 residues. The CDR3 nucleotides read TGTGCCAGCAGCCGGCGGGGAGACAGCTATAATTCACCCCTCCACTTT. This encodes CASSRRGDSYNSPLHF.